Below are 32 T cell receptor beta chains sequenced from a single sample in a study of T cell clonotyping in hematopoietic cell transplantation. Produced via immunoSEQ multiplex PCR; TCRdb's table is partial and in-frame only. The table records 9,000 or so clones, about 80% of them present only once. This specimen was peripheral blood mononuclear cells, taken 180 days after allogeneic stem cell transplant. Every receptor here comes from a female patient aged 45-60 years who had an allogeneic stem cell transplant from a related donor, so the T cells may come from the graft donor. Some clones in this sample may be carry-over from other donors' samples.

The chain has TRBV11-2 and TRBJ2-7; 12 positions match TRBD1. CDR1 and CDR2 from the germline V gene are SGHAT and FQNNGV. This CDR3 comprises 17 residues. V shed 5 bases and J 2 bases; nucleotides not matched to a gene: 10. This chain's CDR3 is CASSAGTGGFSTYEQYF. DNA for the CDR3: TGTGCCAGCAGCGCGGGGACAGGGGGCTTCAGCACCTACGAGCAGTACTTC.

V gene TRBV30 combines with J gene TRBJ1-4, with 8 bases matching TRBD1. There are 15 residues in the CDR3. Unmatched junction bases numbered 3, after V lost 0 bases and J lost 3 bases. The germline V gene encodes CDR1 GTSNPN and CDR2 SVGIG (reference sequence). The CDR3 region has the DNA TGTGCCTGGAGTGTTGGGACAGGTCCTAATGAAAAACTGTTTTTT. Residues: CAWSVGTGPNEKLFF.

CDR3 sequence (DNA): TGTGCCAGCACCCGCGTTGATGCCCTAAGGACAGCACCGAACACTGAAGCTTTCTTT. It translates to CASTRVDALRTAPNTEAFF. This chain uses TRBV2 with TRBJ1-1; maybe TRBD1 (6 bases). CDR1 SNHLY and CDR2 FYNNEI come from the germline V gene. The CDR3 runs to 19 residues. V was clipped by 7 bases and J by 1 base, with 28 bases between them.

The chain couples TRBV27 to TRBJ1-3; unclear D gene. Trimming took 2 bases from V and 2 from J, leaving 4 bases between them. CDR1 is MNHEY and CDR2 is SMNVEV in the germline V gene (reference sequence). This CDR3 spans 13 amino acids. The DNA of the CDR3 is TGTGCCAGCAGTTTACGGACTGGAAACACCATATATTTT. This gives the protein CASSLRTGNTIYF.

CDR3: CASSSDPGSGSPLHF. The DNA of the CDR3 is TGTGCCAGCAGTTCCGACCCAGGGAGTGGCTCACCCCTCCACTTT. The chain carries TRBV28 and TRBJ1-6, with D perhaps TRBD1 (5 bases). The V and J ends lost 4 bases and 10 bases respectively, with 17 bases between them. CDR1 and CDR2 (germline): MDHEN, SYDVKM. The CDR3 consists of 15 residues.

This clone was recorded once. The chain uses TRBV11-3 and TRBJ1-5; D is uncertain. Germline assignment: CDR1 SGHNT and CDR2 YENEEA. The CDR3 sequence is 17 residues long. Trimming stripped 2 bases from V and 1 base from J, with 15 bases between. The CDR3 loop reads CASSLPGEERSNQPQHF. The DNA for the CDR3 is TGTGCCAGCAGCTTACCCGGGGAGGAAAGAAGCAATCAGCCCCAGCATTTT.

The chain couples TRBV2 to TRBJ1-2, with 7 bases identical to TRBD1. CDR3 length: 14 residues. V dropped 6 bases and J dropped 5; count of bases not matched to a gene: 9. CDR1 is SNHLY and CDR2 is FYNNEI in the germline V gene. The CDR3 DNA reads TGTGCCAGCAGAGCTCAGGGGGGTGTGTATGGCTACACCTTC. As protein: CASRAQGGVYGYTF. Using reference TRBV2 and TRBJ1-2 for the parts outside the CDR3, the full variable domain is EPEVTQTPSHQVTQMGQEVILRCVPISNHLYFYWYRQILGQKVEFLVSFYNNEISEKSEIFDDQFSVERPDGSNFTLKIRSTKLEDSAMYFCASRAQGGVYGYTFGSGTRLTVV.

This rearrangement joins TRBV10-3 to TRBJ1-5; 9 nucleotides line up with TRBD1. With 4 bases clipped from V and 5 bases from J, the junction kept 6 bases outside the gene matches. Looked up from germline, CDR1 is ENHRY and CDR2 is SYGVKD. The CDR3 has 15 amino acids. CDR3 bases: TGTGCCATCAGTGTCGGGACAGGGAGTGATCAGCCCCAGCATTTT. Protein product: CAISVGTGSDQPQHF.

This chain links TRBV29-1 with TRBJ1-2, with D uncertain. V shed 7 bases and J shed 4 bases, with 16 bases lying between them. Germline loops: CDR1 SQVTM, CDR2 ANQGSEA. CDR3 length equals 13 residues. CDR3 bases: TGCAGCGCCGGGGATTCAACGGCCTATGGCTACACCTTC. It translates to CSAGDSTAYGYTF.

The CDR3 protein is CASSQEMTATYEQYF. As DNA, the CDR3 is TGCGCCAGCAGCCAAGAAATGACAGCAACCTACGAGCAGTACTTC. The J gene is TRBJ2-7, the V gene TRBV4-3, with a possible D match to TRBD1 (5 bases). The germline V gene has CDR1 LGHNA and CDR2 YSLEER. The CDR3 covers 15 residues. With 0 bases removed from V and 2 bases from J, the gap between germline ends came to 11 bases.

This chain connects TRBV9 to TRBJ1-1, with 8 nucleotides matching TRBD1. After removal of 0 bases from V and 2 bases from J, the junction contained 6 bases not matched to a gene. Germline CDR1 is SGDLS and CDR2 is YYNGEE. This CDR3 region has 16 residues. CDR3 in amino acids: CASSVVATGDNTEAFF. DNA for the CDR3: TGTGCCAGCAGCGTAGTAGCGACAGGGGATAACACTGAAGCTTTCTTT.

The V gene is TRBV28, the J gene TRBJ1-1; D perhaps matches TRBD1 (6 bases). Trimming shortened V by 7 bases and J by 4 bases, and 19 bases separated the two germline ends. Germline lookup yields CDR1 MDHEN and CDR2 SYDVKM. CDR3 length: 15 residues. DNA for the CDR3: TGTGCCAGCAATGGAATGGGGGGCGGTTTCACTGAAGCTTTCTTT. Amino acid sequence: CASNGMGGGFTEAFF.

The chain joins TRBV9 to TRBJ2-1; weak D call: TRBD1 (6 bases). This CDR3 contains 12 residues. Trimming took 3 bases from V and 10 from J, leaving 11 bases between them. Per germline, CDR1 SGDLS and CDR2 YYNGEE. CDR3 region: CASSAQGLEQFF. CDR3 DNA: TGTGCCAGCAGCGCACAGGGTTTAGAGCAGTTCTTC.

The chain is built from TRBV7-6 and TRBJ2-7; 7 bases agree with TRBD1. The germline gives CDR1 SGHVS, CDR2 FNYEAQ. The CDR3 is made up of 14 amino acids. V shed 5 bases, J shed 3 bases, and the junction held 7 bases outside the gene matches. In DNA, the CDR3 is TGTGCCAGCAGCCTCGGGGACAGAGACTACGAGCAGTACTTC. It encodes CASSLGDRDYEQYF.

By sample fraction, this clone is medium-sized. This chain links TRBV4-3 with TRBJ1-5; unclear D gene. Trimming took off 3 bases at V and 2 bases at J, with 14 bases between the two ends. The CDR3 sequence is 16 residues long. Per the germline V gene, CDR1 is LGHNA and CDR2 is YSLEER. CDR3 loop: CASSQDALRGNQPQHF. The CDR3 region has the DNA TGCGCCAGCAGCCAGGATGCCCTGAGAGGCAATCAGCCCCAGCATTTT.

This clone was seen only a few times. The chain joins TRBV6-5 to TRBJ1-1; tentatively, D is TRBD1 (6 bases). The germline V gene encodes CDR1 MNHEY and CDR2 SVGAGI. Trimming took 5 bases from V and 1 from J, leaving 14 bases between them. This CDR3 is 15 amino acids long. As DNA, the CDR3 is TGTGCCAGCAGTACCCCCCGAGGGGGGAACACTGAAGCTTTCTTT. It is translated as CASSTPRGGNTEAFF.

The gene calls are TRBV9 and TRBJ2-5, with unresolved D. Germline lookup yields CDR1 SGDLS and CDR2 YYNGEE. This CDR3 contains 15 residues. The V gene lost 0 bases and the J gene lost 2 bases, with 11 bases spanning the gap. CDR3: CASSVGAGSQETQYF. CDR3 nucleotide sequence: TGTGCCAGCAGCGTAGGCGCAGGTTCGCAAGAGACCCAGTACTTC.

V is TRBV6-4 and J is TRBJ2-6, with D perhaps matching TRBD1 or TRBD2 (6 bases each). The V gene lost 4 bases and the J gene lost 0 bases, with 13 bases spanning the gap. This CDR3 is 17 amino acids long. CDR1 is MRHNA and CDR2 is SNTAGT in the germline V gene. This CDR3 reads CASSVSGAPSGANVLTF. The CDR3 DNA is TGTGCCAGCAGTGTATCGGGGGCCCCCTCTGGGGCCAACGTCCTGACTTTC.

The rearrangement links TRBV11-3 to TRBJ2-3, with D perhaps TRBD2 (5 bases). The CDR3 length is 15 residues. Germline lookup yields CDR1 SGHNT and CDR2 YENEEA. Between the trimmed V and J ends, which lost 5 bases and 0 bases, there was a span of 12 bases. The CDR3 is CASSRGQSSTDTQYF. CDR3 in DNA: TGTGCCAGCAGCCGAGGGCAGTCTAGCACAGATACGCAGTATTTT.

The chain couples TRBV6-5 to TRBJ1-5; weak D call: TRBD1 (5 bases). Germline CDR1 reads MNHEY; CDR2 reads SVGAGI. Trimming left V 5 bases short and J 4 bases short, with 9 bases between. The CDR3 runs to 13 residues. Here the CDR3 reads CASSRDRNQPQHF. For the CDR3, the DNA is TGTGCCAGCAGTCGGGACCGTAATCAGCCCCAGCATTTT.

CDR3 coding DNA: TGCGCCAGCAGCTTGGGGGAGTTTGTCGGGGAGACCCAGTACTTC. Translation gives CASSLGEFVGETQYF. The chain couples TRBV5-1 to TRBJ2-5; maybe TRBD2 (5 bases). This CDR3 is 15 amino acids long. CDR1 SGHRS and CDR2 YFSETQ come from the germline V gene. Trimming took off 0 bases at V and 5 bases at J, with 14 bases between the two ends. Using reference TRBV5-1 and TRBJ2-5 for the parts outside the CDR3, the full variable domain is KAGVTQTPRYLIKTRGQQVTLSCSPISGHRSVSWYQQTPGQGLQFLFEYFSETQRNKGNFPGRFSGRQFSNSRSEMNVSTLELGDSALYLCASSLGEFVGETQYFGPGTRLLVL.

This sequence joins TRBV25-1 and TRBJ2-2, with 9 bases that match TRBD1. The junction had 4 bases not matched to a gene; V was cut back by 4 bases and J by 1 base. Per the germline V gene, CDR1 is MGHDK and CDR2 is SYGVNS. The CDR3 totals 16 residues. The DNA of the CDR3 is TGTGCCAGCAGTGCCCGGACAGGGGAGAACACCGGGGAGCTGTTTTTT. This encodes CASSARTGENTGELFF.

The rearrangement joins TRBV6-5 to TRBJ1-5; D unclear. Trimming stripped 6 bases from V and 0 bases from J, with 9 bases between. Looked up from germline, CDR1 is MNHEY and CDR2 is SVGAGI. The CDR3 has 14 amino acids. Here the CDR3 DNA reads TGTGCCAGCAGCCAGTTACCTAGCAATCAGCCCCAGCATTTT. Translated: CASSQLPSNQPQHF.

This clone was detected only once. J is TRBJ2-5 and V is TRBV7-2; D might be TRBD2 (6 bases). Germline V gives CDR1 SGHTA, CDR2 FQGNSA. This CDR3 has 16 amino acids. V lost 5 bases to trimming and J lost 4 bases, with 20 bases between them. The CDR3: CASSPHESRRGETQYF. Written as DNA, the CDR3 is TGTGCCAGCAGCCCCCACGAATCTCGGAGGGGAGAGACCCAGTACTTC.

This chain joins TRBV5-6 and TRBJ1-1; unclear D gene. The V end was cut by 2 bases, the J end by 3 bases, with 14 bases between. The CDR3 runs to 15 residues. CDR1 is SGHDT and CDR2 is YYEEEE in the germline V gene. In DNA, the CDR3 is TGTGCCAGCAGCTTAGGACCGGTTGGATACACTGAAGCTTTCTTT. Amino acids: CASSLGPVGYTEAFF. The complete variable domain, with remaining parts taken from reference TRBV5-6 and TRBJ1-1, reads DAGVTQSPTHLIKTRGQQVTLRCSPKSGHDTVSWYQQALGQGPQFIFQYYEEEERQRGNFPDRFSGHQFPNYSSELNVNALLLGDSALYLCASSLGPVGYTEAFFGQGTRLTVV.

This clone showed up just once. The chain has TRBV6-6 and TRBJ1-5; the D is unclear. CDR3 length equals 16 residues. Germline V gene data show CDR1 as MNHNY and CDR2 as SVGAGI (reference sequence). Trimming shortened V by 0 bases and J by 1 base, and 10 bases separated the two germline ends. The DNA for the CDR3 is TGTGCCAGCAGTTACTCTACACCCGGGAGCAATCAGCCCCAGCATTTT. Encoded protein: CASSYSTPGSNQPQHF.

The rearrangement links TRBV29-1 to TRBJ2-5; 8 nucleotides agree with TRBD1. Trimming at V came to 4 bases and at J to 5 bases, leaving 6 bases not matched to a gene. The CDR3 totals 13 residues. From germline, CDR1 is SQVTM and CDR2 ANQGSEA. The CDR3 coding sequence is TGCAGCGTTGGTCGGCAGGGGGCCGAGACCCAGTACTTC. Translation gives CSVGRQGAETQYF.

This clone was recorded a few times. This chain joins TRBV27 and TRBJ1-1; D is perhaps TRBD1 (5 bases). From germline, CDR1 is MNHEY and CDR2 SMNVEV (reference sequence). This CDR3 is 16 amino acids long. Trimming removed 0 bases from V and 0 bases from J, with 11 bases in between. The CDR3 reads CASSLSGVSLNTEAFF. In nucleotides, the CDR3 is TGTGCCAGCAGTTTATCGGGGGTATCCTTGAACACTGAAGCTTTCTTT.

The chain has TRBV28 and TRBJ2-5; 12 bases fit TRBD2. Per the germline V gene, CDR1 is MDHEN and CDR2 is SYDVKM. V lost 6 bases to trimming and J lost 8 bases; unmatched junction nucleotides: 7. This CDR3 comprises 14 residues. The CDR3, as DNA: TGTGCCAGCAGGACCCTAGCGGGGGGGGGTACCCAGTACTTC. Translated: CASRTLAGGGTQYF.

V gene TRBV9 combines with J gene TRBJ1-5; D possibly corresponds to TRBD1 (6 bases). Germline-derived CDR1 and CDR2 are SGDLS and YYNGEE. The CDR3 is 16 residues long. V shed 4 bases and J shed 2 bases, with 16 bases lying between them. This chain's CDR3 is CASSLGAGTRNQPQHF. The CDR3 DNA sequence: TGTGCCAGCAGCCTGGGGGCAGGAACACGCAATCAGCCCCAGCATTTT.

J is TRBJ1-1 and V is TRBV4-3, with unresolved D. Germline V gene lookup returns CDR1 LGHNA and CDR2 YSLEER. Trimming shortened V by 1 base and J by 3 bases, and 12 bases separated the two germline ends. This CDR3 contains 15 residues. The CDR3 region is CASSQAGTTDTEAFF. As DNA, the CDR3 is TGCGCCAGCAGCCAAGCGGGCACGACGGACACTGAAGCTTTCTTT.

This chain joins TRBV5-8 and TRBJ2-5; D tentatively reads TRBD1 or TRBD2 (5 bases each). The CDR3 runs to 15 residues. Deletions cut 6 bases from V and 2 bases from J, with 17 bases between. Germline V gene lookup returns CDR1 SGHTS and CDR2 YDEGEE. CDR3 in amino acids: CASTAWGRRQETQYF. CDR3 DNA: TGTGCCAGCACAGCTTGGGGACGCAGACAAGAGACCCAGTACTTC. Using reference TRBV5-8 and TRBJ2-5 for the parts outside the CDR3, the full variable domain is EAGVTQSPTHLIKTRGQQATLRCSPISGHTSVYWYQQALGLGLQFLLWYDEGEERNRGNFPPRFSGRQFPNYSSELNVNALELEDSALYLCASTAWGRRQETQYFGPGTRLLVL.